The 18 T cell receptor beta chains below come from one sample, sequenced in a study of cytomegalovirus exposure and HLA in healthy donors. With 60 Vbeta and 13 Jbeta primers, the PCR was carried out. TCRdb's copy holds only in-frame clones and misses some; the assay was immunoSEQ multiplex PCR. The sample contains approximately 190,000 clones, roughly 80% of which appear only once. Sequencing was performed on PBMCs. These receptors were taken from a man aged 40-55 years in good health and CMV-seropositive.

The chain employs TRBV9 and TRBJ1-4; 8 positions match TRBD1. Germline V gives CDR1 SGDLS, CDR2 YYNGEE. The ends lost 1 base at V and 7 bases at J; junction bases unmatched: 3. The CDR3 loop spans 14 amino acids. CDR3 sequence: CASSVTGGSEKLFF. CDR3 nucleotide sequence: TGTGCCAGCAGCGTAACAGGGGGTAGTGAAAAACTGTTTTTT.

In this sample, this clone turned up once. The CDR3 nucleotides are TGCGCCAGCAGCCAAATGCAGGGGGTTACCTACGAGCAGTACTTC. This sequence encodes CASSQMQGVTYEQYF. This sequence joins TRBV4-3 and TRBJ2-7; the match to TRBD1 covers 7 bases. CDR1 and CDR2 from the germline V gene are LGHNA and YSLEER. This CDR3 has 15 residues. The V and J ends lost 2 bases and 2 bases, in that order; junction bases with no gene match: 6.

CDR3 in DNA: TGTGCCTGGAGTCCAACGGGGGTGAATCAGCCCCAGCATTTT. Translation: CAWSPTGVNQPQHF. The chain joins TRBV30 to TRBJ1-5, with D possibly TRBD1 on 5 matching bases. Germline V lookup: CDR1 GTSNPN, CDR2 SVGIG (reference sequence). The CDR3 sequence is 14 residues long. V was clipped by 2 bases and J by 4 bases, with 12 bases between them.

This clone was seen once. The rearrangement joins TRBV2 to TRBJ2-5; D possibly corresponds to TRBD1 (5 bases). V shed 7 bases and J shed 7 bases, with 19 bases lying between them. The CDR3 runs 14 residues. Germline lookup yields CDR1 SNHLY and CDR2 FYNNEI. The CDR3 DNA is TGTGCCAGCAATCCTGACAGTTTTATGGGGACCCAGTACTTC. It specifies CASNPDSFMGTQYF.

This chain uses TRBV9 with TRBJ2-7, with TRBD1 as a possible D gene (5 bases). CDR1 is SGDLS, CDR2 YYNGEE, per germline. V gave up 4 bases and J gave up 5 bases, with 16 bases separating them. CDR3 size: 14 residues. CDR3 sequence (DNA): TGTGCCAGCAGCACGGATCTTCAGGGTAACGAGCAGTACTTC. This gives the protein CASSTDLQGNEQYF.

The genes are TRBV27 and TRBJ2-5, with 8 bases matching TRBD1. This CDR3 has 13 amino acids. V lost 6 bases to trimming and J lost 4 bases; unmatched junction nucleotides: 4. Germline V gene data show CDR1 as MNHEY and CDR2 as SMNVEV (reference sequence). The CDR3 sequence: CASSQDRVETQYF. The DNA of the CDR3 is TGTGCCAGCAGCCAGGACAGGGTAGAGACCCAGTACTTC.

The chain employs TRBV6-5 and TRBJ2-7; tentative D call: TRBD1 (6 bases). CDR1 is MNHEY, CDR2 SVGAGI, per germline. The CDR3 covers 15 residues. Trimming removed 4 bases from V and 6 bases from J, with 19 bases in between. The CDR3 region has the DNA TGTGCCAGCAGTTTCTCGACTTACAGGGCGGGCGAGCAGTACTTC. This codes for CASSFSTYRAGEQYF.

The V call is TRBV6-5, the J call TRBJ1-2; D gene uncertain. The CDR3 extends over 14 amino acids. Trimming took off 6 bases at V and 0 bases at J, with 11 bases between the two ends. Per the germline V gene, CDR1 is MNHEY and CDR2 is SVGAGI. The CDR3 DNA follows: TGTGCCAGCAGCCCCGAGTTAGCTAACTATGGCTACACCTTC. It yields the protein CASSPELANYGYTF.

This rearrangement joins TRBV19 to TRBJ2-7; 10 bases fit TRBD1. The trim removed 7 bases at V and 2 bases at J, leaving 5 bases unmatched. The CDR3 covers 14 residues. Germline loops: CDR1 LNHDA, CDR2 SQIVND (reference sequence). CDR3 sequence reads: CASIGGQGPYEQYF. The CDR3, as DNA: TGTGCCAGTATTGGGGGACAGGGGCCCTACGAGCAGTACTTC.

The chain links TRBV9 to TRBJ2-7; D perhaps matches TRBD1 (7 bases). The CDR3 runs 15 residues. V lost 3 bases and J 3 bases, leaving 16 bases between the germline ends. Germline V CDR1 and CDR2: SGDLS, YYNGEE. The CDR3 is CASSGRDSQYYEQYF. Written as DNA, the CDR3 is TGTGCCAGCAGCGGGCGGGACAGTCAGTACTACGAGCAGTACTTC. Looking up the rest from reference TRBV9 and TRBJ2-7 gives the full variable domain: DSGVTQTPKHLITATGQRVTLRCSPRSGDLSVYWYQQSLDQGLQFLIQYYNGEERAKGNILERFSAQQFPDLHSELNLSSLELGDSALYFCASSGRDSQYYEQYFGPGTRLTVT.

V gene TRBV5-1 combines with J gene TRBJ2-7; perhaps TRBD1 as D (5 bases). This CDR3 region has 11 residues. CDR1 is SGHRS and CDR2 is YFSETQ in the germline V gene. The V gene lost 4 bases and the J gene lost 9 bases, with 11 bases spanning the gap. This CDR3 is CASSLDNVQYF. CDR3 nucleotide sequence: TGCGCCAGCAGCCTGGACAACGTGCAGTACTTC.

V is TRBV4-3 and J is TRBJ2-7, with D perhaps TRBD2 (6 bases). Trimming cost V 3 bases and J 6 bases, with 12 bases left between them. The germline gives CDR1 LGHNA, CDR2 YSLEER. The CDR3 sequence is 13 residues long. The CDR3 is CASSQGGQAEQYF. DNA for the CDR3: TGCGCCAGCAGCCAGGGAGGCCAGGCCGAGCAGTACTTC.

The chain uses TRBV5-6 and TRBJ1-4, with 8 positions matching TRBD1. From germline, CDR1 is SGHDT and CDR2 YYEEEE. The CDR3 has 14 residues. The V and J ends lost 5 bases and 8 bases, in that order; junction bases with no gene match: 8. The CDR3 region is CASRMTGEDEKLFF. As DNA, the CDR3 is TGTGCCAGCAGAATGACAGGGGAGGACGAAAAACTGTTTTTT. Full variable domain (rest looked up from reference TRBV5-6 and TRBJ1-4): DAGVTQSPTHLIKTRGQQVTLRCSPKSGHDTVSWYQQALGQGPQFIFQYYEEEERQRGNFPDRFSGHQFPNYSSELNVNALLLGDSALYLCASRMTGEDEKLFFGSGTQLSVL.

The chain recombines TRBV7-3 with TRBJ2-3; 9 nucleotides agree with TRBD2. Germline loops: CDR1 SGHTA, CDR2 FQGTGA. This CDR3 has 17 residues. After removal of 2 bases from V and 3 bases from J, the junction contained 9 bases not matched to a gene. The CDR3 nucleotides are TGTGCCAGCAGCTTATTCGCTAGCGGGGTATCAACAGATACGCAGTATTTT. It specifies CASSLFASGVSTDTQYF.

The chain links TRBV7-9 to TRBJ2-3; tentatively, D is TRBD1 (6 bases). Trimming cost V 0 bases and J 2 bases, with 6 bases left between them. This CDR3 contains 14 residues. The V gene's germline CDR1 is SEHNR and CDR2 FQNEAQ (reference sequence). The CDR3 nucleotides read TGTGCCAGCAGCTTAGCGGGGGCCACAGATACGCAGTATTTT. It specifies CASSLAGATDTQYF.

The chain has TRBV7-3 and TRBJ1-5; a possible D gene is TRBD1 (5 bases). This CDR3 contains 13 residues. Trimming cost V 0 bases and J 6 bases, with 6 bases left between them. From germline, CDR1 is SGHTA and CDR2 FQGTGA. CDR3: CASSLTGGQPQHF. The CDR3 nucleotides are TGTGCCAGCAGCTTAACCGGGGGTCAGCCCCAGCATTTT.

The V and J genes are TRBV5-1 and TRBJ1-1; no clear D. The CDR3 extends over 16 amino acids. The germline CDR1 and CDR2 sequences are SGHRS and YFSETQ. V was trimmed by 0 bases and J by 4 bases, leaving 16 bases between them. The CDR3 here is CASSLEGGGVGTEAFF. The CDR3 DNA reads TGCGCCAGCAGCTTGGAAGGAGGAGGAGTGGGCACTGAAGCTTTCTTT.

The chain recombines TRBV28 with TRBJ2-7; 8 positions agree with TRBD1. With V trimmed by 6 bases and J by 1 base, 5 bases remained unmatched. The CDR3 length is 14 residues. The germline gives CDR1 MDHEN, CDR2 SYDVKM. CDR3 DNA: TGTGCCAGCAGATTAACAGGGGGGTCCTACGAGCAGTACTTC. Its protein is CASRLTGGSYEQYF.